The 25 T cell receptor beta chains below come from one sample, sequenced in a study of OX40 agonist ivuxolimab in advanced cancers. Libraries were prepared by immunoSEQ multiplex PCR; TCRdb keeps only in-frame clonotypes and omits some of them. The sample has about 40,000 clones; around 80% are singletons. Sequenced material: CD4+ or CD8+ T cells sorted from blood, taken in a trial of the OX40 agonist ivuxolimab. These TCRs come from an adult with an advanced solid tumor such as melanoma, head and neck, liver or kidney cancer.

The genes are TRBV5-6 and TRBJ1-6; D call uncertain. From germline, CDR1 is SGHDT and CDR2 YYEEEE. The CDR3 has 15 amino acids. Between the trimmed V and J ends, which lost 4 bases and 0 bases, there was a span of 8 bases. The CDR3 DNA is TGTGCCAGCAGCCAGGAACTCTCCTATAATTCACCCCTCCACTTT. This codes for CASSQELSYNSPLHF. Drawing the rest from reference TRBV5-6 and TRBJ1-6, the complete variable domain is DAGVTQSPTHLIKTRGQQVTLRCSPKSGHDTVSWYQQALGQGPQFIFQYYEEEERQRGNFPDRFSGHQFPNYSSELNVNALLLGDSALYLCASSQELSYNSPLHFGNGTRLTVT.

DNA of the CDR3: TGTGCCAGCAGCTTAGGGGCCACCCTACCATCCTACAATGAGCAGTTCTTC. Translating it yields CASSLGATLPSYNEQFF. V and J are TRBV11-3 and TRBJ2-1, with no clear D. Trimming removed 1 base at V and 1 base at J, with 14 bases between. Germline values: CDR1 SGHNT, CDR2 YENEEA. CDR3 length: 17 amino acids.

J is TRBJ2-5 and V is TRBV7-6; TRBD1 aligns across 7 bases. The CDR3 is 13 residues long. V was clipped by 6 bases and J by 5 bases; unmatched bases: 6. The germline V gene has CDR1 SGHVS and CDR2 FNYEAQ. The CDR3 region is CASRATGAETQYF. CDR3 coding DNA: TGTGCCAGCAGGGCCACAGGGGCGGAGACCCAGTACTTC.

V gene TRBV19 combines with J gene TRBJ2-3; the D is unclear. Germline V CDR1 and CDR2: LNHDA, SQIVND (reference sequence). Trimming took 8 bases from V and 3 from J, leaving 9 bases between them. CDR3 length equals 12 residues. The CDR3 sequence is CASQSRTDTQYF. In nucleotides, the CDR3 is TGTGCCAGTCAGTCTAGGACAGATACGCAGTATTTT.

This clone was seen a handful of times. Here the CDR3 reads CASSLRSRNQPQHF. The DNA for the CDR3 is TGTGCCAGCAGTTTAAGGTCCCGCAATCAGCCCCAGCATTTT. The chain joins TRBV27 to TRBJ1-5; D call uncertain. The CDR3 spans 14 residues. The germline CDR1 and CDR2 sequences are MNHEY and SMNVEV (reference sequence). V lost 2 bases and J lost 2, with 7 bases in between.

The CDR3 DNA sequence: TGTGCCAGCTCACCACTGGACAATTCCGAGCAGTACTTC. Its translation: CASSPLDNSEQYF. The chain couples TRBV18 to TRBJ2-7, with a possible D match to TRBD1 (5 bases). Germline V gene sequence: CDR1 KGHSH, CDR2 LQKENI. Trimming shortened V by 1 base and J by 6 bases, and 10 bases separated the two germline ends. The CDR3 runs to 13 residues.

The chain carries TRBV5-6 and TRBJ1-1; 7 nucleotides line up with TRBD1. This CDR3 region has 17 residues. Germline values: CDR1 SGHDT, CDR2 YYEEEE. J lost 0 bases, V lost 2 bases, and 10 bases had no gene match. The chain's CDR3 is CASSFRPGTALNTEAFF. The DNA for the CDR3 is TGTGCCAGCAGCTTTCGCCCCGGGACAGCTTTGAACACTGAAGCTTTCTTT.

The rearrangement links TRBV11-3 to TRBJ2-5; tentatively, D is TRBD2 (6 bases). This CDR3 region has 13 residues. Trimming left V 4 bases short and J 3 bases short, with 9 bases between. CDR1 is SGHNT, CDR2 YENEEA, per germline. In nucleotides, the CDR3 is TGTGCCAGCAGCTCTTGGGGGGAAGAGACCCAGTACTTC. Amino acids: CASSSWGEETQYF.

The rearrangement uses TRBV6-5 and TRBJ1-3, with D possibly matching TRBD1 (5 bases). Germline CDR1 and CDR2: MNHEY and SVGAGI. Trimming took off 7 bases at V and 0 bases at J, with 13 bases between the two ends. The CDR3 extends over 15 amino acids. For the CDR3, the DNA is TGTGCCAGCATTGCGCGGGGCAGCTCTGGAAACACCATATATTTT. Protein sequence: CASIARGSSGNTIYF.

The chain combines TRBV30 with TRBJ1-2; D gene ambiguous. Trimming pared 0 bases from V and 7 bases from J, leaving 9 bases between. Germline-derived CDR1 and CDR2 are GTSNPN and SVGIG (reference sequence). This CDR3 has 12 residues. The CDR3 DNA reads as TGTGCCTGGAGTGTACTATCCGGTGGCTACACCTTC. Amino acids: CAWSVLSGGYTF.

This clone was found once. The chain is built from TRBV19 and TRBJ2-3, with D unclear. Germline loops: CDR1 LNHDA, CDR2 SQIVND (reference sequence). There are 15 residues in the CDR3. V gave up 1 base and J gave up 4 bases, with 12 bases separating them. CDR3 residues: CASSIGAGGADTQYF. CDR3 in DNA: TGTGCCAGTAGTATAGGGGCAGGTGGCGCAGATACGCAGTATTTT.

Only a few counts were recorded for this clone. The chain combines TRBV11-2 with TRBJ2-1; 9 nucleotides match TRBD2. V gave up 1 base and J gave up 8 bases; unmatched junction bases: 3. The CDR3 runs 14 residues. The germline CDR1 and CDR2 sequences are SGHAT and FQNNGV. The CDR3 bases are TGTGCCAGCAGCTTAGTTAGCGGGAGAGATGAGCAGTTCTTC. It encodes CASSLVSGRDEQFF.

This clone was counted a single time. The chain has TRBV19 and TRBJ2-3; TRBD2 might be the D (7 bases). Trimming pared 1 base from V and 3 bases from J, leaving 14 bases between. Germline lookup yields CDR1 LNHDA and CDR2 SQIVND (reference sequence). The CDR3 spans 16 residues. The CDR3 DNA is TGTGCCAGTAGTATAGGTAGGGGGGGAAGGACAGATACGCAGTATTTT. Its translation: CASSIGRGGRTDTQYF.

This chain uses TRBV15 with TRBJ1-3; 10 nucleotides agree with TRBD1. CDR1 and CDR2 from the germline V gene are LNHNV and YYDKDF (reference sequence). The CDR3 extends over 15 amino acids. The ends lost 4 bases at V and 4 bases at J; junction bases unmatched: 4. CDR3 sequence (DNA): TGTGCCACCAGCACTCTGACAGGGGGCGGAAACACCATATATTTT. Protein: CATSTLTGGGNTIYF.

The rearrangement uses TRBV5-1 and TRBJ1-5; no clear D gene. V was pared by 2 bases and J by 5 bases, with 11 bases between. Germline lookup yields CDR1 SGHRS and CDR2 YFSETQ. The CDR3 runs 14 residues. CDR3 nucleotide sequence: TGCGCCAGCAGCTTCTCCCCCGGGGATCAGCCCCAGCATTTT. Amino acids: CASSFSPGDQPQHF.

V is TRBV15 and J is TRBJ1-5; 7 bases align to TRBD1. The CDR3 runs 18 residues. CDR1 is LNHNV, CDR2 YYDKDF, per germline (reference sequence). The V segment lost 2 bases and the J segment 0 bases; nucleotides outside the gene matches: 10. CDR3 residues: CATSRPIRDSYSNQPQHF. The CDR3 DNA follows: TGTGCCACCAGCAGACCGATCCGGGACAGCTATAGCAATCAGCCCCAGCATTTT.

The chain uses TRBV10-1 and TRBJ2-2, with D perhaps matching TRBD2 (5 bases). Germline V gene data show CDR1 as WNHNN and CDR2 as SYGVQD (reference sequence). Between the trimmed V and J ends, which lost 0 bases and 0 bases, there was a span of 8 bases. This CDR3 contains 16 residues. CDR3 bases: TGCGCCAGCAGTGAGTCGGTGGGAGCGAACACCGGGGAGCTGTTTTTT. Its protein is CASSESVGANTGELFF.

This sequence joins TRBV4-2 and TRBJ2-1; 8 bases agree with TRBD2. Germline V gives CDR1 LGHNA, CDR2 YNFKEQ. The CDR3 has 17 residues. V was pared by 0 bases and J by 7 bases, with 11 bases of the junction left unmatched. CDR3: CASSQDWSAGGSNEQFF. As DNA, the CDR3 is TGTGCCAGCAGCCAAGATTGGTCGGCGGGGGGCTCTAATGAGCAGTTCTTC.

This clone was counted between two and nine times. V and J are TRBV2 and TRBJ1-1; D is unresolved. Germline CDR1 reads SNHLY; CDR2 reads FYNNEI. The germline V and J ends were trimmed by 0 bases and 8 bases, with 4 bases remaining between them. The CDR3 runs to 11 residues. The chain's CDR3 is CASSEAREAFF. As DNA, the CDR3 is TGTGCCAGCAGTGAAGCTAGGGAAGCTTTCTTT.

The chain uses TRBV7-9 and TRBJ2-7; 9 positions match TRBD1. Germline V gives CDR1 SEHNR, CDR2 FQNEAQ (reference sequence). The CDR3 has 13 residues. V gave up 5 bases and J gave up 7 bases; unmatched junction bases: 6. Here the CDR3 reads CASSRDRVEEQYF. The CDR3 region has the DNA TGTGCCAGCAGCCGGGACAGGGTGGAAGAGCAGTACTTC.

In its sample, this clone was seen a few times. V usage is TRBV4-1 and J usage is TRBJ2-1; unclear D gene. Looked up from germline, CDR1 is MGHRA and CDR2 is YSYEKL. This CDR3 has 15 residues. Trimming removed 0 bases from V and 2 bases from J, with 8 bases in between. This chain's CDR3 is CASSQDLTAYNEQFF. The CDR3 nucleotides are TGCGCCAGCAGCCAAGATCTCACAGCCTACAATGAGCAGTTCTTC.

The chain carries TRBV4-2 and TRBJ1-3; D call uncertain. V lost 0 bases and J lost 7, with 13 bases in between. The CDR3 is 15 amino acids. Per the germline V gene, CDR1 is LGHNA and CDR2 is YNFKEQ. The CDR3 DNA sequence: TGTGCCAGCAGCCAAGATCGGCAGCCCGTGAACACCATATATTTT. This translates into CASSQDRQPVNTIYF.

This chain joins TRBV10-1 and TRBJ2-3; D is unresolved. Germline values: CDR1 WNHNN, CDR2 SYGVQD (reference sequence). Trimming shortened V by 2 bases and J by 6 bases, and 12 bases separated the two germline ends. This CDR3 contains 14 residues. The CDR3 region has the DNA TGCGCCAGCAGTGAGAGAAGGGAAATTGATACGCAGTATTTT. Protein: CASSERREIDTQYF.

The CDR3 here is CAISAGISSTDTQYF. The CDR3 DNA sequence: TGTGCCATCAGTGCTGGGATTTCTAGCACAGATACGCAGTATTTT. The chain recombines TRBV10-3 with TRBJ2-3; D is unresolved. Germline V gene lookup returns CDR1 ENHRY and CDR2 SYGVKD. V dropped 4 bases and J dropped 0 bases, with 11 bases sitting between them. The CDR3 length is 15 residues.

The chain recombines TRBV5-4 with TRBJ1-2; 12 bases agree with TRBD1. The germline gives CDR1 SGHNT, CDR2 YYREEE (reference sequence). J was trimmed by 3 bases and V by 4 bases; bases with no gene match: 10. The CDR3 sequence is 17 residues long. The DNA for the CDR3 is TGTGCCAGCAGCAGGGGACAGGGGGCGTCGGGGGACTATGGCTACACCTTC. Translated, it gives CASSRGQGASGDYGYTF.